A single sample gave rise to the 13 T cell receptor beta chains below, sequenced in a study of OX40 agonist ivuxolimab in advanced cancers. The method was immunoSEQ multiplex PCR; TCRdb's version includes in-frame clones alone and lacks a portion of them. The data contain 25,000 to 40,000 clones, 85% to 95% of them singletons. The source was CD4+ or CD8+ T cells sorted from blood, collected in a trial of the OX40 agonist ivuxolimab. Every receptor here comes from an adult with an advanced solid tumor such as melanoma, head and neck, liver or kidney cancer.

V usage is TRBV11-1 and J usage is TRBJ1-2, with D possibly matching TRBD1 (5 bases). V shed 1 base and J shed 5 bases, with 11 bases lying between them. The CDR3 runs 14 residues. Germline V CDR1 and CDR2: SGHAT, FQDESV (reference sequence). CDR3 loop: CASSLGGTEYGYTF. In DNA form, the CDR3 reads TGTGCCAGCAGCTTAGGAGGGACTGAATATGGCTACACCTTC.

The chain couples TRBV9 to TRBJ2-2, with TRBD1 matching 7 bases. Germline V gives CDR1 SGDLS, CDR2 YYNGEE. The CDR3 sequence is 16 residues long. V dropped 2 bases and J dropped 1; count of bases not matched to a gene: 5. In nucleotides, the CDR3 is TGTGCCAGCAGCGTTTGGGCAGGGGGGAACACCGGGGAGCTGTTTTTT. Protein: CASSVWAGGNTGELFF.

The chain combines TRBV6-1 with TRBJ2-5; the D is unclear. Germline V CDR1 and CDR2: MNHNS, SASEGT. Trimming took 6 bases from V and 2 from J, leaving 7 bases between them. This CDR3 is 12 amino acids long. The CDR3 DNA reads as TGTGCCAGCAGGGGTCAGCAAGAGACCCAGTACTTC. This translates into CASRGQQETQYF.

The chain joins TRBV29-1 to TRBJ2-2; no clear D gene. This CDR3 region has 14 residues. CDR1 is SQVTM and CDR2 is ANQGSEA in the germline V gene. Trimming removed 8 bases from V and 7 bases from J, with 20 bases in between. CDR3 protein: CSPRPGVRGGELFF. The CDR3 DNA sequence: TGCAGCCCCCGGCCCGGAGTAAGAGGCGGGGAGCTGTTTTTT.

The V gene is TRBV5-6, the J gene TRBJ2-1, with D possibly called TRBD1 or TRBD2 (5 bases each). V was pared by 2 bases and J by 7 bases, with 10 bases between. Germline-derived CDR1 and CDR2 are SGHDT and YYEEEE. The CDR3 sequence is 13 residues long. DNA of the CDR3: TGTGCCAGCAGCTTTGGGGGAGCGAATGAGCAGTTCTTC. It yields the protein CASSFGGANEQFF.

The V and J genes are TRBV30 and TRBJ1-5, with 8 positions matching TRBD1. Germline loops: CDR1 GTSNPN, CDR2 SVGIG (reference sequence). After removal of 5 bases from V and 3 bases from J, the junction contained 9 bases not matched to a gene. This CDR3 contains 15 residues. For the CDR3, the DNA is TGTGCCTGGGAAATGGACAGGGACTACAATCAGCCCCAGCATTTT. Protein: CAWEMDRDYNQPQHF. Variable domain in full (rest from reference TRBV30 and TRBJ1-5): SQTIHQWPATLVQPVGSPLSLECTVEGTSNPNLYWYRQAAGRGLQLLFYSVGIGQISSEVPQNLSASRPQDRQFILSSKKLLLSDSGFYLCAWEMDRDYNQPQHFGDGTRLSIL.

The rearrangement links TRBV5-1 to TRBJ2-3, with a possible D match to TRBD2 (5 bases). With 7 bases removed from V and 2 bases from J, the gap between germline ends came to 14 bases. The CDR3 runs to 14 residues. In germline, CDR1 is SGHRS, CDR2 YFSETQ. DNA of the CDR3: TGCGCCAGCTCGTCCGAGGGCGACACAGATACGCAGTATTTT. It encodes CASSSEGDTDTQYF.

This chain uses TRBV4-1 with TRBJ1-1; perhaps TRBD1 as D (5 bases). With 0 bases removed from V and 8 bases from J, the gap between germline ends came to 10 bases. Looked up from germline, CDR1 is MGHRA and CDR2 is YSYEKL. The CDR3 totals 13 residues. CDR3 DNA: TGCGCCAGCAGCCAAGACAGGGTAAGCGAAGCTTTCTTT. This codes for CASSQDRVSEAFF.

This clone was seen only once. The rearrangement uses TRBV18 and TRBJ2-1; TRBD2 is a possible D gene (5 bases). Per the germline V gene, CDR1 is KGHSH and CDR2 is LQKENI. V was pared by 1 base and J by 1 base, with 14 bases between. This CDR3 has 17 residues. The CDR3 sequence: CASSPQYGEGSYNEQFF. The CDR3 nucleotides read TGTGCCAGCTCACCACAATACGGGGAAGGGTCCTACAATGAGCAGTTCTTC.

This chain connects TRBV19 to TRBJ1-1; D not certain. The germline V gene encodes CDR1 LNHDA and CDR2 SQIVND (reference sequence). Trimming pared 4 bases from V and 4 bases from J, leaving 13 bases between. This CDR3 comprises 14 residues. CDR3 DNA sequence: TGTGCCAGTAGTAACACGCCGTGGGGCACTGAAGCTTTCTTT. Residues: CASSNTPWGTEAFF. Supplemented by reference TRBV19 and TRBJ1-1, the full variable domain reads DGGITQSPKYLFRKEGQNVTLSCEQNLNHDAMYWYRQDPGQGLRLIYYSQIVNDFQKGDIAEGYSVSREKKESFPLTVTSAQKNPTAFYLCASSNTPWGTEAFFGQGTRLTVV.

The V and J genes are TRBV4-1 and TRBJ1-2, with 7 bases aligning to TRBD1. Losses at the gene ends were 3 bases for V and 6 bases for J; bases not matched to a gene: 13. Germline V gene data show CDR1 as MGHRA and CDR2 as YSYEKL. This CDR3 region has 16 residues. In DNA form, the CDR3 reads TGCGCCAGCAGCCATCCTAAGGGGGCAGGGACGGATGGCTACACCTTC. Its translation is CASSHPKGAGTDGYTF.

The CDR3 loop is CASSLRGRDEKLFF. The CDR3 region has the DNA TGTGCCAGCAGTTTGAGGGGTAGGGATGAAAAACTGTTTTTT. The rearrangement joins TRBV28 to TRBJ1-4, with a weak D call TRBD1 (5 bases). The germline V gene encodes CDR1 MDHEN and CDR2 SYDVKM. This CDR3 spans 14 amino acids. Trimming left V 3 bases short and J 6 bases short, with 11 bases between.

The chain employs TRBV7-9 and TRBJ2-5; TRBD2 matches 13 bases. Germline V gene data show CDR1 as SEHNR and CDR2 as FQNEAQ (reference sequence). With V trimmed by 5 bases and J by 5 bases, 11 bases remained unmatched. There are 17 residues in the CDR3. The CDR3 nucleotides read TGTGCCAGCAGCCCAATACCAGGACTAGCGGGAGATGAGACCCAGTACTTC. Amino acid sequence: CASSPIPGLAGDETQYF.